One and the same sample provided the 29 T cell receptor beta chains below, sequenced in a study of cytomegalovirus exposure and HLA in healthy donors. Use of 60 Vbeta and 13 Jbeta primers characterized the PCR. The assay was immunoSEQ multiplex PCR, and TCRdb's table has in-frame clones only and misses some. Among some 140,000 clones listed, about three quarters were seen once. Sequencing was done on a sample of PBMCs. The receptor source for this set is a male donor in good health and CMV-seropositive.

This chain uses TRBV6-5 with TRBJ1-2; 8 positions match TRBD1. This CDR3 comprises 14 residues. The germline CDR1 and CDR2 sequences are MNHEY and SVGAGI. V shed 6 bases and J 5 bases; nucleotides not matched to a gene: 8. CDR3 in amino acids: CASSPDRGGYGYTF. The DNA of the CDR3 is TGTGCCAGCAGCCCAGACAGGGGAGGTTATGGCTACACCTTC.

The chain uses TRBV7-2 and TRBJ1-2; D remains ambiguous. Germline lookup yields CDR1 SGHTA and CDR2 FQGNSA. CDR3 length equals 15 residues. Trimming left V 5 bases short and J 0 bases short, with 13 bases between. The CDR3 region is CASSGSGGPNYGYTF. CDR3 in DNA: TGTGCCAGCAGCGGTTCAGGTGGCCCTAACTATGGCTACACCTTC.

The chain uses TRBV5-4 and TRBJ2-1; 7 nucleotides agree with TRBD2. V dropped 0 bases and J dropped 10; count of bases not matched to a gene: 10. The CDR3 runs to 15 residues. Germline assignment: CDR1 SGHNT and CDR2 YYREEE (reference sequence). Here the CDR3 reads CASSLEGSLGGEQFF. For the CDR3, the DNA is TGTGCCAGCAGCTTGGAAGGGAGTCTCGGGGGGGAGCAGTTCTTC. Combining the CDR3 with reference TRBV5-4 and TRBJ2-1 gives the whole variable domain ETGVTQSPTHLIKTRGQQVTLRCSSQSGHNTVSWYQQALGQGPQFIFQYYREEENGRGNFPPRFSGLQFPNYSSELNVNALELDDSALYLCASSLEGSLGGEQFFGPGTRLTVL.

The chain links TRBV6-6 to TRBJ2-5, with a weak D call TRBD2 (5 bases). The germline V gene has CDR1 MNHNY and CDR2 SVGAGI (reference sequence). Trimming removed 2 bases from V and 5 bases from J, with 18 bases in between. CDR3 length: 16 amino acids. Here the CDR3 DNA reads TGTGCCAGCAGTTACCCCTTGGGTCCCTCGGGGGAGACCCAGTACTTC. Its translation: CASSYPLGPSGETQYF.

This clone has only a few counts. CDR3 nucleotides: TGTGCCAGCAAAGGGAAGAGACAGGGGGCTGACACTGAAGCTTTCTTT. Protein product: CASKGKRQGADTEAFF. V is TRBV2 and J is TRBJ1-1; 10 bases match TRBD1. This CDR3 region has 16 residues. Losses at the gene ends were 7 bases for V and 3 bases for J; bases not matched to a gene: 11. Germline loops: CDR1 SNHLY, CDR2 FYNNEI.

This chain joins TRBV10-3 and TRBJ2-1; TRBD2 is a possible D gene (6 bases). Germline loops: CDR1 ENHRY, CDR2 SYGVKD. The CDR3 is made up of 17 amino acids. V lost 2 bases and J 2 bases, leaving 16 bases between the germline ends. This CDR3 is CAISESWEAPTYNEQFF. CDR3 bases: TGTGCCATCAGTGAGAGTTGGGAGGCCCCTACCTACAATGAGCAGTTCTTC.

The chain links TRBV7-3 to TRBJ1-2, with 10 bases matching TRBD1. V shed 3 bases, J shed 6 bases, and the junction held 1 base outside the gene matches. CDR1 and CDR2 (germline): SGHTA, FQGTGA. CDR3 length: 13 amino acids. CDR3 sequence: CASSFGTGDGYTF. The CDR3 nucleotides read TGTGCCAGCAGCTTCGGGACAGGGGATGGCTACACCTTC.

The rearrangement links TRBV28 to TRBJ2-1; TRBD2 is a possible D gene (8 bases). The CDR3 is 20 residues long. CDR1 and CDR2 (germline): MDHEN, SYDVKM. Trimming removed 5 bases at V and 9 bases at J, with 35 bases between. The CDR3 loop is CASSSDRDSQPGGASPEQFF. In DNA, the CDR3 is TGTGCCAGCAGTAGCGACCGGGACAGTCAGCCCGGGGGGGCTAGCCCTGAGCAGTTCTTC.

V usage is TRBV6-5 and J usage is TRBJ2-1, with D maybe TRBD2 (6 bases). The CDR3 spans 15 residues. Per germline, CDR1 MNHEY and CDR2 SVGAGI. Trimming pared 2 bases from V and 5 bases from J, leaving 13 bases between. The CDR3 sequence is CASSYDTSIHNEQFF. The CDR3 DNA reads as TGTGCCAGCAGTTACGATACTAGCATTCACAATGAGCAGTTCTTC.

CDR3 bases: TGTGCCAGCACCTGGGGACTAGCGGGAGTAGAGACCCAGTACTTC. Residues: CASTWGLAGVETQYF. The rearrangement uses TRBV2 and TRBJ2-5; TRBD2 matches 14 bases. The CDR3 covers 15 residues. V lost 7 bases, J lost 4 bases, and 5 bases stayed unmatched. Looked up from germline, CDR1 is SNHLY and CDR2 is FYNNEI.

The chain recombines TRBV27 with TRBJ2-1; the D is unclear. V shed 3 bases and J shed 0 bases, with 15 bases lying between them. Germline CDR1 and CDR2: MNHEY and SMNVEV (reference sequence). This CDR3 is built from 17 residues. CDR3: CASSFFLAASSYNEQFF. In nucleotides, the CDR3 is TGTGCCAGCAGTTTTTTTCTCGCGGCCAGCTCCTACAATGAGCAGTTCTTC.

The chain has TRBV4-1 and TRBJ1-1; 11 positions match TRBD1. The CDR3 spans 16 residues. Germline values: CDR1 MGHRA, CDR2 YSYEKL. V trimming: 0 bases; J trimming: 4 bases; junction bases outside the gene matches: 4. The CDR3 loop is CASSQDPGTGGTEAFF. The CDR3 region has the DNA TGCGCCAGCAGCCAAGATCCAGGGACAGGGGGCACTGAAGCTTTCTTT.

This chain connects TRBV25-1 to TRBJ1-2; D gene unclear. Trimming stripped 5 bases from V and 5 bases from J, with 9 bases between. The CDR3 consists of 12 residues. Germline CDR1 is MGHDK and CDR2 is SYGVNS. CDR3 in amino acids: CASSNTGYGYTF. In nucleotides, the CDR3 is TGTGCCAGCAGTAACACCGGGTATGGCTACACCTTC.

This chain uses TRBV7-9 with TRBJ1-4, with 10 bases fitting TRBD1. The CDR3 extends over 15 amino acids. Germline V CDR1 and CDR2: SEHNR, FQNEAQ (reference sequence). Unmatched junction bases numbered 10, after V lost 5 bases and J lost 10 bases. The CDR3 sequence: CASSEGTGATLKLFF. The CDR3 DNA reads TGTGCCAGCAGCGAGGGGACAGGGGCGACTTTAAAACTGTTTTTT.

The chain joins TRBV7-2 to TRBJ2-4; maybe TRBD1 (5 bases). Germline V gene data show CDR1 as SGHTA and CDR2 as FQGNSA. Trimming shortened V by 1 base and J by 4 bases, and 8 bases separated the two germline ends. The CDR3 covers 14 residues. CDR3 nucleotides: TGTGCCAGCAGCTTAGGCCAGGGAAAAAACATTCAGTACTTC. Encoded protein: CASSLGQGKNIQYF.

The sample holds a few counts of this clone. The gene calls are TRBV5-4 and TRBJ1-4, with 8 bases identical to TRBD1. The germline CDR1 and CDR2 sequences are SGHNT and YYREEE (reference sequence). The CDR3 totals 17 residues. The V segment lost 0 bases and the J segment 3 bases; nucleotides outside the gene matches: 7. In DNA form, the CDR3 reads TGTGCCAGCAGCTTGGGGACCGTGGGACAGGCTAATGAAAAACTGTTTTTT. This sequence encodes CASSLGTVGQANEKLFF.

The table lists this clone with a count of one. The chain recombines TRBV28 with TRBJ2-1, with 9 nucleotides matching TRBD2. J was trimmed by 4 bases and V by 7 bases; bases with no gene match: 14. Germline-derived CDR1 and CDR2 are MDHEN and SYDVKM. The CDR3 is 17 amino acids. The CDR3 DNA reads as TGTGCCAGCACCACGGTCGCGGGAGGGTCCATATACAATGAGCAGTTCTTC. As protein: CASTTVAGGSIYNEQFF.

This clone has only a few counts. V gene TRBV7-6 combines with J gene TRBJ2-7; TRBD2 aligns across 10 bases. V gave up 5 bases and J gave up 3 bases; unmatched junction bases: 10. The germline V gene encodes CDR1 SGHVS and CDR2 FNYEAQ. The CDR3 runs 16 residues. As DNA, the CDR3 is TGTGCCAGCAGCCCCGAGGAGCTAGCGGGGGACTACGAGCAGTACTTC. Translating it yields CASSPEELAGDYEQYF.

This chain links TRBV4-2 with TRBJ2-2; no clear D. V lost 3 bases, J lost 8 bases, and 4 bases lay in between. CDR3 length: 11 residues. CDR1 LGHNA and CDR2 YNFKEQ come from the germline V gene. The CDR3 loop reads CASSHRGELFF. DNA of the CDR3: TGTGCCAGCAGCCACAGGGGGGAGCTGTTTTTT.

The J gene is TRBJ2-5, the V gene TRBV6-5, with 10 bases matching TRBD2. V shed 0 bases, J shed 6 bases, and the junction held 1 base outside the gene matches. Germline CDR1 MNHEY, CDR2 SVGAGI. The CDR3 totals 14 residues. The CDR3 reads CASSYSSGRKTQYF. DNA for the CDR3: TGTGCCAGCAGTTACTCTAGCGGGAGGAAGACCCAGTACTTC.

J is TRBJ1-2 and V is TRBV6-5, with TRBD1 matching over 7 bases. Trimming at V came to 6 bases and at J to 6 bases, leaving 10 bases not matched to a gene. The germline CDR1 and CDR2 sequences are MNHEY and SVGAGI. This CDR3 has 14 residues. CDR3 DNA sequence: TGTGCCAGCAGGGAGACAGGGCGAGAAGATGGCTACACCTTC. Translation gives CASRETGREDGYTF.

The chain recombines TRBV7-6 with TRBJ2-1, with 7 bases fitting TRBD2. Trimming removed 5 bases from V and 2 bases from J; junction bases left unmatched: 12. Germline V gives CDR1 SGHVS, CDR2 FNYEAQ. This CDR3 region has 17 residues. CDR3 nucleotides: TGTGCCAGCAGCAAAGACCGGACTAGAGGCACCTACAATGAGCAGTTCTTC. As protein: CASSKDRTRGTYNEQFF.

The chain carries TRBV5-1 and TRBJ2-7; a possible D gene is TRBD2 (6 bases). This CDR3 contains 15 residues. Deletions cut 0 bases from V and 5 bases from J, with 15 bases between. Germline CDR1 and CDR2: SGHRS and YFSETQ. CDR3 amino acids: CASSLGGRDWDEQYF. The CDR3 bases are TGCGCCAGCAGCTTGGGGGGCCGGGACTGGGACGAGCAGTACTTC. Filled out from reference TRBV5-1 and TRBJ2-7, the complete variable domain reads KAGVTQTPRYLIKTRGQQVTLSCSPISGHRSVSWYQQTPGQGLQFLFEYFSETQRNKGNFPGRFSGRQFSNSRSEMNVSTLELGDSALYLCASSLGGRDWDEQYFGPGTRLTVT.

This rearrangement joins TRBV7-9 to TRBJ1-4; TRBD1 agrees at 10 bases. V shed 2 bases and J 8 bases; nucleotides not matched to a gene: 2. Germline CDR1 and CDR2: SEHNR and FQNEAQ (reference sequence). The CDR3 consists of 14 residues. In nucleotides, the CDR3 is TGTGCCAGCAGCTTAAGGGGACAGGGGGAAAAACTGTTTTTT. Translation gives CASSLRGQGEKLFF.

The CDR3 here is CSCPRGTTRTGELFF. The CDR3 nucleotides read TGTTCCTGTCCCAGGGGGACAACGCGGACCGGGGAGCTGTTTTTT. This chain uses TRBV7-9 with TRBJ2-2, with 7 bases lining up with TRBD1. This CDR3 has 15 amino acids. The germline V gene encodes CDR1 SEHNR and CDR2 FQNEAQ (reference sequence).

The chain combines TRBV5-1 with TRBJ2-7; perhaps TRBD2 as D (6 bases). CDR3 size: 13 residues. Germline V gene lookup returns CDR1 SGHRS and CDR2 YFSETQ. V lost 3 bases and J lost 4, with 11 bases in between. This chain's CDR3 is CASSWGEEYEQYF. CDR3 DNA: TGCGCCAGCAGCTGGGGGGAAGAATACGAGCAGTACTTC. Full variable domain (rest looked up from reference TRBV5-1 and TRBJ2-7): KAGVTQTPRYLIKTRGQQVTLSCSPISGHRSVSWYQQTPGQGLQFLFEYFSETQRNKGNFPGRFSGRQFSNSRSEMNVSTLELGDSALYLCASSWGEEYEQYFGPGTRLTVT.

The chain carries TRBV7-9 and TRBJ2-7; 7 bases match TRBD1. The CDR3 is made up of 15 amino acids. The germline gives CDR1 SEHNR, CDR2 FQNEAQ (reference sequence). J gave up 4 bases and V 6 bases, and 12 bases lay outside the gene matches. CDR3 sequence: CASSSARGLEYEQYF. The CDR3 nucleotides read TGTGCCAGCAGTTCCGCGAGGGGGCTAGAGTACGAGCAGTACTTC.

CDR3 sequence: CASSQGTSGWDEQFF. Written as DNA, the CDR3 is TGCGCCAGCAGCCAAGGGACTAGCGGGTGGGATGAGCAGTTCTTC. This rearrangement joins TRBV4-3 to TRBJ2-1, with 11 nucleotides matching TRBD2. This CDR3 comprises 15 residues. J gave up 8 bases and V 1 base, and 4 bases lay outside the gene matches. The germline gives CDR1 LGHNA, CDR2 YSLEER.

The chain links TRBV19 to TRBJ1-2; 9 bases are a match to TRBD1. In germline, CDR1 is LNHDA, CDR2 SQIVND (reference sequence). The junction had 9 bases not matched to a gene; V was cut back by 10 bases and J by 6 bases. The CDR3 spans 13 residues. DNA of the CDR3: TGTGCCATCTGGACAGGGGAAGGGAATGGCTACACCTTC. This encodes CAIWTGEGNGYTF.